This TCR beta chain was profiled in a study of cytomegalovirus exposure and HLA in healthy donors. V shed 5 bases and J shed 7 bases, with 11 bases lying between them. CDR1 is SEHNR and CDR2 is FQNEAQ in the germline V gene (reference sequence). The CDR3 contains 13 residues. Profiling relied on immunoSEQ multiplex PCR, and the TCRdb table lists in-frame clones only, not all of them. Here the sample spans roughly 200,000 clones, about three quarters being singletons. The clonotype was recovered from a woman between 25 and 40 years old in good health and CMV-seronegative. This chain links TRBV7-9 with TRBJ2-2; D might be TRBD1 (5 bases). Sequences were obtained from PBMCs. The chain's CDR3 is CASSPTGRGELFF. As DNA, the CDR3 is TGTGCCAGCAGCCCCACAGGCCGCGGGGAGCTGTTTTTT.